The present T cell receptor beta chain was sequenced within a study of blood T cells in healthy people across ages. Across the study: Template switching recovered approximately one barcoded beta molecule for every two T cells.

Study-wide results and caveats: Not knowing donor CMV status may have confounded expanded clonotype changes. Per million T cells, TCR beta diversity dropped roughly linearly as age increased. Estimated diversity that came from one million T cells was considered an underestimate.

Comments on this clonotype: As yet, its antigen is unknown.

It was with a sample-barcoded 5' primer and a J-beta primer mix that a second PCR of roughly 7 to 12 cycles was run. TCRdb reprocessed the 5' RACE reads with MiXCR, giving one entry per CDR3 protein. Of about 570,000 distinct CDR3 sequences in the sample, 25% to 30% are singletons; the top ten hold roughly 18%. V lost 4 bases, J lost 0 bases, and 16 bases lay in between. The length of the CDR3 is 16 residues. Germline assignment: CDR1 SGHRS and CDR2 YFSETQ. The source is a woman in her 70s in good health. This chain links TRBV5-1 with TRBJ1-1, with D possibly matching TRBD1 (6 bases). The sequenced material came from blood. The CDR3: CASSRTVQSVNTEAFF. In DNA, the CDR3 is TGCGCCAGCAGCCGGACAGTCCAGAGTGTGAACACTGAAGCTTTCTTT.